Reported below is one TCR beta chain. The target antigen is unknown. The CDR3 has 11 residues. Germline V CDR1 and CDR2: SGHDN, FVKESK. V lost 2 bases and J 5 bases, leaving 3 bases between the germline ends. The sample originates from a study of T cells after yellow fever vaccination. Notes on the study in general: A faster peak, day 5 versus 15, was reached by the weaker secondary response.

TCRdb used MiXCR to reprocess the 5' RACE reads, holding one entry per CDR3 protein. The table includes 200,000 to 300,000 distinct CDR3 sequences, approximately 13% detected once. V usage is TRBV14 and J usage is TRBJ2-5; D unclear. The material sequenced was CD4+ T cells sorted from PBMCs, taken 45 days after the yellow fever booster vaccination. The receptor comes from a man younger than 40 who received the YFV17D yellow fever vaccine. The CDR3 reads CASSQFETQYF. Here the CDR3 DNA reads TGTGCCAGCAGCCAATTCGAGACCCAGTACTTC. Full variable domain (remainder filled in from reference TRBV14 and TRBJ2-5): EAGVTQFPSHSVIEKGQTVTLRCDPISGHDNLYWYRRVMGKEIKFLLHFVKESKQDESGMPNNRFLAERTGGTYSTLKVQPAELEDSGVYFCASSQFETQYFGPGTRLLVL.